Presented here are 25 T cell receptor beta chains from one specimen sequenced in a study of early T cells in non-severe SARS-CoV-2 infection. One entry per CDR3 protein results from TCRdb running MiXCR on the 5' RACE reads. The profile covers some 48,000 distinct CDR3 sequences, with about 7.4% appearing a single time and 5% to 6.5% taken by the ten largest. Source material: whole blood. These receptor sequences come from an adult who was a healthcare worker with PCR-confirmed SARS-CoV-2 infection or an uninfected control (not recorded which).

The V call is TRBV28, the J call TRBJ2-3, with 10 bases that match TRBD2. Germline lookup yields CDR1 MDHEN and CDR2 SYDVKM. CDR3 length: 15 residues. Trimming cost V 6 bases and J 5 bases; bases outside gene matches: 8. CDR3 bases: TGTGCCAGCAGCAAGCGGGGGGGCCAAAAAGATACGCAGTATTTT. It is translated as CASSKRGGQKDTQYF. Full variable domain (outside the CDR3, taken from reference TRBV28 and TRBJ2-3): DVKVTQSSRYLVKRTGEKVFLECVQDMDHENMFWYRQDPGLGLRLIYFSYDVKMKEKGDIPEGYSVSREKKERFSLILESASTNQTSMYLCASSKRGGQKDTQYFGPGTRLTVL.

This clonotype was found many times. V is TRBV9 and J is TRBJ2-1; D remains unclear. The V end lost 0 bases, the J end lost 10 bases, and 8 bases lay between the germline ends. The CDR3 spans 12 residues. Germline assignment: CDR1 SGDLS and CDR2 YYNGEE. The DNA for the CDR3 is TGTGCCAGCAGCGTAGGGCGCGGAGAGCAGTTCTTC. Residues: CASSVGRGEQFF.

This clonotype was detected a few times. This chain connects TRBV27 to TRBJ2-6, with no clear D. V shed 2 bases and J shed 4 bases, with 3 bases lying between them. Germline V gene data show CDR1 as MNHEY and CDR2 as SMNVEV (reference sequence). The CDR3 length is 13 residues. The CDR3 protein is CASSLNGANVLTF. CDR3 nucleotides: TGTGCCAGCAGTTTAAACGGGGCCAACGTCCTGACTTTC.

The table lists this clonotype with a few counts. This chain joins TRBV6-5 and TRBJ1-5; tentative D call: TRBD1 (6 bases). This CDR3 has 13 amino acids. Trimming took 6 bases from V and 6 from J, leaving 12 bases between them. The germline CDR1 and CDR2 sequences are MNHEY and SVGAGI. For the CDR3, the DNA is TGTGCCAGCAGGGCGGGGGCAAGTCAGCCCCAGCATTTT. The encoded protein is CASRAGASQPQHF.

This rearrangement joins TRBV7-2 to TRBJ1-2, with 9 nucleotides matching TRBD1. Germline V gene data show CDR1 as SGHTA and CDR2 as FQGNSA. The junction had 6 bases not matched to a gene; V was cut back by 1 base and J by 6 bases. The CDR3 loop spans 15 amino acids. CDR3 coding DNA: TGTGCCAGCAGCTTAGTGGGACAGGGTGTTGATGGCTACACCTTC. Translation: CASSLVGQGVDGYTF.

This sequence joins TRBV20-1 and TRBJ1-2; TRBD1 aligns across 12 bases. Germline trimming cut 1 base from V and 4 bases from J; bases unmatched to any gene: 1. Germline V gives CDR1 DFQATT, CDR2 SNEGSKA (reference sequence). The CDR3 loop spans 14 amino acids. CDR3 residues: CSARGDRGLYGYTF. The CDR3 DNA reads as TGCAGTGCTAGAGGGGACAGGGGGCTCTATGGCTACACCTTC.

This clonotype was counted between two and nine times. This chain connects TRBV11-2 to TRBJ2-2, with unresolved D. V was pared by 5 bases and J by 2 bases, with 6 bases between. The germline CDR1 and CDR2 sequences are SGHAT and FQNNGV. The CDR3 runs 13 residues. This CDR3 reads CASSQSNTGELFF. CDR3 DNA: TGTGCCAGCAGCCAGAGTAACACCGGGGAGCTGTTTTTT.

The table lists this clonotype with many counts. The gene calls are TRBV20-1 and TRBJ1-5, with D maybe TRBD1 (5 bases). Trimming removed 1 base from V and 3 bases from J, with 10 bases in between. The CDR3 length is 14 residues. Germline CDR1 reads DFQATT; CDR2 reads SNEGSKA (reference sequence). The DNA for the CDR3 is TGCAGTGCTAGAGGGGGACGGGACAATCAGCCCCAGCATTTT. It encodes CSARGGRDNQPQHF.

This clonotype was detected ten times or more. The chain links TRBV11-2 to TRBJ2-1; D uncertain. Trimming shortened V by 8 bases and J by 4 bases, and 9 bases separated the two germline ends. Germline CDR1 is SGHAT and CDR2 is FQNNGV. The CDR3 covers 12 residues. CDR3 DNA sequence: TGTGCCAGCGTAACAGAATACAATGAGCAGTTCTTC. As protein: CASVTEYNEQFF.

The V gene is TRBV29-1, the J gene TRBJ2-7, with 10 positions matching TRBD1. The J segment lost 3 bases and the V segment lost 7 bases, leaving 3 bases of the junction unmatched. CDR1 is SQVTM and CDR2 is ANQGSEA in the germline V gene. The CDR3 runs 12 residues. The CDR3 reads CSGQGASYEQYF. DNA for the CDR3: TGCAGCGGACAGGGGGCCAGCTACGAGCAGTACTTC.

The CDR3 sequence: CASSLSGANVLTF. In DNA form, the CDR3 reads TGTGCCAGCAGTTTATCTGGGGCCAACGTCCTGACTTTC. This sequence joins TRBV28 and TRBJ2-6; D remains ambiguous. Germline CDR1 is MDHEN and CDR2 is SYDVKM. Trimming stripped 1 base from V and 2 bases from J, with 0 bases between. The CDR3 has 13 amino acids.

This clonotype showed up many times. The chain couples TRBV25-1 to TRBJ2-2, with TRBD2 identical over 7 bases. CDR1 and CDR2 (germline): MGHDK, SYGVNS. After removal of 8 bases from V and 3 bases from J, the junction contained 15 bases not matched to a gene. The CDR3 has 17 residues. The CDR3 sequence is CASLRPGGGWDTGELFF. The CDR3 coding sequence is TGTGCCAGCCTTCGACCCGGCGGGGGTTGGGACACCGGGGAGCTGTTTTTT.

This clonotype was picked up a small number of times. This chain uses TRBV29-1 with TRBJ2-3; D possibly uses TRBD1 or TRBD2 (5 bases each). Trimming took off 7 bases at V and 1 base at J, with 21 bases between the two ends. The CDR3 runs 16 residues. Germline V CDR1 and CDR2: SQVTM, ANQGSEA. CDR3 sequence reads: CSAQKGRDRGTDTQYF. The CDR3 DNA reads TGCAGCGCCCAGAAGGGCCGGGACCGCGGCACAGATACGCAGTATTTT.

This clonotype was counted at least ten times. The V call is TRBV12-3 or TRBV12-4, the J call TRBJ1-2; no clear D. The CDR3 spans 13 residues. V was clipped by 3 bases and J by 4 bases, with 9 bases between them. The CDR3 spells CASSFRRLYGYTF. The CDR3 bases are TGTGCCAGCAGTTTTCGCCGCCTCTATGGCTACACCTTC.

This clonotype has ten or more counts. The rearrangement uses TRBV7-9 and TRBJ1-4; D is perhaps TRBD1 (5 bases). The germline V and J ends were trimmed by 3 bases and 5 bases, with 16 bases remaining between them. Germline lookup yields CDR1 SEHNR and CDR2 FQNEAQ (reference sequence). CDR3 length equals 16 residues. CDR3 amino acids: CASSFGQGVGNEKLFF. In DNA, the CDR3 is TGTGCCAGCAGCTTTGGTCAGGGAGTCGGGAATGAAAAACTGTTTTTT.

This clonotype was counted ten times or more. This chain joins TRBV7-9 and TRBJ1-1; no clear D gene. CDR3 length: 15 residues. Germline-derived CDR1 and CDR2 are SEHNR and FQNEAQ (reference sequence). Trimming pared 6 bases from V and 1 base from J, leaving 15 bases between. In DNA form, the CDR3 reads TGTGCCAGCAGTAAAAACTTGGAGGGGAACACTGAAGCTTTCTTT. Residues: CASSKNLEGNTEAFF. Combining the CDR3 with reference TRBV7-9 and TRBJ1-1 gives the whole variable domain DTGVSQNPRHKITKRGQNVTFRCDPISEHNRLYWYRQTLGQGPEFLTYFQNEAQLEKSRLLSDRFSAERPKGSFSTLEIQRTEQGDSAMYLCASSKNLEGNTEAFFGQGTRLTVV.

This clonotype was observed many times. The chain is built from TRBV7-3 and TRBJ1-6; TRBD1 agrees at 7 bases. Germline V gene sequence: CDR1 SGHTA, CDR2 FQGTGA. V shed 2 bases, J shed 8 bases, and the junction held 6 bases outside the gene matches. The CDR3 loop spans 15 amino acids. In DNA form, the CDR3 reads TGTGCCAGCAGCTTATCTTCAGGGGGTTATTCACCCCTCCACTTT. Translated, it gives CASSLSSGGYSPLHF.

This clonotype came up many times. The V gene is TRBV30, the J gene TRBJ1-1; D remains ambiguous. CDR3 length equals 14 residues. Per the germline V gene, CDR1 is GTSNPN and CDR2 is SVGIG (reference sequence). Trimming took off 4 bases at V and 5 bases at J, with 17 bases between the two ends. The CDR3: CAWTRTSVGTEAFF. The CDR3 bases are TGTGCCTGGACAAGAACCTCCGTAGGAACTGAAGCTTTCTTT.

This clonotype was found a few times. The rearrangement joins TRBV28 to TRBJ2-3, with D hard to call. The CDR3 covers 14 residues. CDR1 and CDR2 from the germline V gene are MDHEN and SYDVKM. Between the trimmed V and J ends, which lost 6 bases and 3 bases, there was a span of 13 bases. CDR3 sequence (DNA): TGTGCCAGCAGCCCAAATAGGTTGACAGATACGCAGTATTTT. Amino acids: CASSPNRLTDTQYF.

There are a few counts of this clonotype. The V and J genes are TRBV6-2 or TRBV6-3 and TRBJ1-5; no clear D gene. With 0 bases removed from V and 7 bases from J, the gap between germline ends came to 22 bases. This CDR3 is 18 amino acids long. Germline-derived CDR1 and CDR2 are MNHEY and SVGEGT. The CDR3 spells CASSYSAADFGRGQPQHF. CDR3 DNA sequence: TGTGCCAGCAGTTACTCGGCAGCGGATTTCGGCCGTGGGCAGCCCCAGCATTTT.

This chain connects TRBV5-1 to TRBJ2-2, with D unresolved. CDR3 length: 12 amino acids. The germline V gene has CDR1 SGHRS and CDR2 YFSETQ. Trimming pared 0 bases from V and 10 bases from J, leaving 7 bases between. CDR3 loop: CASSLGQTELFF. DNA for the CDR3: TGCGCCAGCAGCTTGGGGCAAACGGAGCTGTTTTTT.

The chain is built from TRBV27 and TRBJ2-3; D not certain. V was trimmed by 9 bases and J by 2 bases, leaving 15 bases between them. Per the germline V gene, CDR1 is MNHEY and CDR2 is SMNVEV (reference sequence). The CDR3 is made up of 14 amino acids. The CDR3 region has the DNA TGTGCCAGTGGCGACGGATCATACACAGATACGCAGTATTTT. Its protein product is CASGDGSYTDTQYF.

This clonotype was seen a few times. Germline is not matched at one junction end, which may reflect a read error. The chain links TRBV3-1 to TRBJ2-7; the D call may be TRBD1 or TRBD2 (5 bases each). The germline CDR1 and CDR2 sequences are LGHDT and YNNKEL (reference sequence). The CDR3 totals 12 residues. The CDR3 loop is CASSQDRGAQDF. CDR3 sequence (DNA): TGTGCCAGCAGCCAAGATCGAGGGGCTCAAGACTTC.

This clonotype occurred many times. V is TRBV12-3 or TRBV12-4 and J is TRBJ1-5; D is perhaps TRBD1 (6 bases). CDR3 length: 20 amino acids. Deletions cut 2 bases from V and 0 bases from J, with 23 bases between. CDR3 amino acids: CASSLRPPFLQGNSNQPQHF. DNA of the CDR3: TGTGCCAGCAGTTTACGACCCCCATTTTTGCAGGGGAATAGCAATCAGCCCCAGCATTTT.

This clonotype was seen a handful of times. The CDR3 region is CASSRPGTGIQLMNTEAFF. Here the CDR3 DNA reads TGTGCCAGCAGCCGTCCCGGGACAGGGATCCAGCTCATGAACACTGAAGCTTTCTTT. This chain connects TRBV5-4 to TRBJ1-1, with TRBD1 matching over 9 bases. This CDR3 contains 19 residues. Trimming at V came to 4 bases and at J to 0 bases, leaving 16 bases not matched to a gene. The germline CDR1 and CDR2 sequences are SGHNT and YYREEE (reference sequence). Drawing the rest from reference TRBV5-4 and TRBJ1-1, the complete variable domain is ETGVTQSPTHLIKTRGQQVTLRCSSQSGHNTVSWYQQALGQGPQFIFQYYREEENGRGNFPPRFSGLQFPNYSSELNVNALELDDSALYLCASSRPGTGIQLMNTEAFFGQGTRLTVV.